Following are 13 T cell receptor beta chains from one sample sequenced in a study of T cell changes during pregnancy in multiple sclerosis (dated by TCRdb to between 2018 and 2020). To prepare the library, the immunoSEQ multiplex PCR assay was applied. Drawn from immuneACCESS, this table holds only the in-frame rearrangements with V and J called that TCRdb kept. Clones are partly lost; checked studies trace under half to an unresolved V gene and leave the rest unexplained. The sample table shows roughly 61,000 clones, and roughly 94% are seen once. Of the sample, 2% to 3% is held by the ten largest clones. Here the sequenced sample was CD8+ T cells from peripheral blood mononuclear cells, taken after pregnancy. These receptors were collected from a female donor with multiple sclerosis, enrolled in a pregnancy study.

This rearrangement joins TRBV28 to TRBJ2-7; 8 bases fit TRBD1. The CDR3 extends over 16 amino acids. After removal of 6 bases from V and 2 bases from J, the junction contained 12 bases not matched to a gene. Germline CDR1 is MDHEN and CDR2 is SYDVKM. The CDR3 loop reads CASSSIRGTGAYEQYF. The CDR3 DNA reads TGTGCCAGCAGCTCAATAAGGGGGACAGGTGCCTACGAGCAGTACTTC. The full variable domain, with the rest looked up from reference TRBV28 and TRBJ2-7, is DVKVTQSSRYLVKRTGEKVFLECVQDMDHENMFWYRQDPGLGLRLIYFSYDVKMKEKGDIPEGYSVSREKKERFSLILESASTNQTSMYLCASSSIRGTGAYEQYFGPGTRLTVT.

This chain uses TRBV7-9 with TRBJ1-2, with D perhaps TRBD1 (6 bases). Per the germline V gene, CDR1 is SEHNR and CDR2 is FQNEAQ (reference sequence). This CDR3 spans 14 amino acids. Between the trimmed V and J ends, which lost 5 bases and 4 bases, there was a span of 14 bases. The DNA for the CDR3 is TGTGCCAGCAGCCCCCTGCGGGGGCTCTATGGCTACACCTTC. Translated: CASSPLRGLYGYTF. The full variable domain, completed using reference TRBV7-9 and TRBJ1-2, is DTGVSQNPRHKITKRGQNVTFRCDPISEHNRLYWYRQTLGQGPEFLTYFQNEAQLEKSRLLSDRFSAERPKGSFSTLEIQRTEQGDSAMYLCASSPLRGLYGYTFGSGTRLTVV.

The chain uses TRBV28 and TRBJ2-7, with TRBD1 matching over 7 bases. Germline V gene data show CDR1 as MDHEN and CDR2 as SYDVKM. J gave up 2 bases and V 4 bases, and 8 bases lay outside the gene matches. The CDR3 loop spans 15 amino acids. The CDR3 protein is CASSYRGTPTYEQYF. The CDR3 bases are TGTGCCAGCAGTTACAGGGGAACACCTACCTACGAGCAGTACTTC.

The CDR3 DNA reads TGTGCCAGCAGTTTAAGCGGTAGAGGCTTTGGTGGCTACACCTTC. Its protein product is CASSLSGRGFGGYTF. V gene TRBV27 combines with J gene TRBJ1-2; no clear D gene. Trimming left V 2 bases short and J 7 bases short, with 17 bases between. CDR3 size: 15 residues. Germline CDR1 reads MNHEY; CDR2 reads SMNVEV (reference sequence).

The chain employs TRBV6-6 and TRBJ1-1, with unresolved D. The V end lost 4 bases, the J end lost 7 bases, and 7 bases lay between the germline ends. The germline gives CDR1 MNHNY, CDR2 SVGAGI (reference sequence). This CDR3 is built from 11 residues. The CDR3 sequence: CASSSISEAFF. The CDR3 region has the DNA TGTGCCAGCAGTTCAATCAGTGAAGCTTTCTTT.

The chain links TRBV6-5 to TRBJ2-1, with TRBD2 matching over 9 bases. CDR1 and CDR2 (germline): MNHEY, SVGAGI. V lost 2 bases, J lost 4 bases, and 6 bases stayed unmatched. The CDR3 loop spans 16 amino acids. The CDR3 spells CASSYGPSGIYNEQFF. In nucleotides, the CDR3 is TGTGCCAGCAGTTACGGTCCTAGCGGGATATACAATGAGCAGTTCTTC.

The rearrangement joins TRBV9 to TRBJ1-1; the match to TRBD1 covers 9 bases. With 3 bases clipped from V and 9 bases from J, the junction kept 12 bases outside the gene matches. Germline loops: CDR1 SGDLS, CDR2 YYNGEE. The CDR3 has 15 amino acids. The CDR3 DNA is TGTGCCAGCAGCGAGACCCCGGGACAGGGCGAGAAAGCTTTCTTT. As protein: CASSETPGQGEKAFF. The full variable domain, rest sourced from reference TRBV9 and TRBJ1-1, is DSGVTQTPKHLITATGQRVTLRCSPRSGDLSVYWYQQSLDQGLQFLIQYYNGEERAKGNILERFSAQQFPDLHSELNLSSLELGDSALYFCASSETPGQGEKAFFGQGTRLTVV.

CDR3 in amino acids: CASSLGQGNTEAFF. The CDR3 nucleotides read TGTGCCAGCAGCCTGGGTCAGGGTAACACTGAAGCTTTCTTT. The chain recombines TRBV7-9 with TRBJ1-1, with D possibly TRBD1 on 5 matching bases. There are 14 residues in the CDR3. Trimming took off 5 bases at V and 2 bases at J, with 12 bases between the two ends. Germline V gives CDR1 SEHNR, CDR2 FQNEAQ (reference sequence).

This sequence joins TRBV6-4 and TRBJ2-5, with TRBD1 matching over 10 bases. CDR3 length: 20 residues. The V gene end was trimmed by 2 bases and the J gene end by 0 bases; junction bases not matched to a gene: 15. Looked up from germline, CDR1 is MRHNA and CDR2 is SNTAGT. As DNA, the CDR3 is TGTGCCAGCAGTGACCCACACCTTCCGCCGGACAGGGGGTACCAAGAGACCCAGTACTTC. This encodes CASSDPHLPPDRGYQETQYF.

This clone was observed once. J is TRBJ2-1 and V is TRBV5-1; TRBD2 matches 9 bases. This CDR3 has 16 amino acids. The V and J ends lost 4 bases and 1 base, in that order; junction bases with no gene match: 6. Germline lookup yields CDR1 SGHRS and CDR2 YFSETQ. The CDR3 region is CASSPRSGRSYNEQFF. CDR3 DNA sequence: TGCGCCAGCAGCCCGCGGAGCGGGAGGTCCTACAATGAGCAGTTCTTC.

V usage is TRBV2 and J usage is TRBJ1-4; TRBD1 agrees at 9 bases. CDR3 length: 11 amino acids. CDR1 is SNHLY, CDR2 FYNNEI, per germline. Trimming removed 10 bases from V and 14 bases from J; junction bases left unmatched: 8. Here the CDR3 reads CANLGQGHLFF. The DNA of the CDR3 is TGTGCCAACCTCGGACAGGGGCACCTGTTTTTT.

This sequence joins TRBV7-3 and TRBJ2-1, with a possible D match to TRBD2 (6 bases). The CDR3 runs 14 residues. V shed 2 bases and J shed 5 bases, with 10 bases lying between them. Germline CDR1 reads SGHTA; CDR2 reads FQGTGA. CDR3 in amino acids: CASSLLGGDNEQFF. CDR3 DNA: TGTGCCAGCAGCTTATTGGGAGGTGACAATGAGCAGTTCTTC. The full variable domain, with the rest looked up from reference TRBV7-3 and TRBJ2-1, is GAGVSQTPSNKVTEKGKYVELRCDPISGHTALYWYRQSLGQGPEFLIYFQGTGAADDSGLPNDRFFAVRPEGSVSTLKIQRTERGDSAVYLCASSLLGGDNEQFFGPGTRLTVL.

This clone was seen only once. Written as DNA, the CDR3 is TGTGCCAGCAGTCCAGGATACACAGATACGCAGTATTTT. Protein product: CASSPGYTDTQYF. The chain recombines TRBV9 with TRBJ2-3, with D unclear. The V and J ends lost 5 bases and 2 bases respectively, with 9 bases between them. This CDR3 comprises 13 residues. Germline CDR1 SGDLS, CDR2 YYNGEE. Based on the CDR3 plus reference TRBV9 and TRBJ2-3, the full variable domain is DSGVTQTPKHLITATGQRVTLRCSPRSGDLSVYWYQQSLDQGLQFLIQYYNGEERAKGNILERFSAQQFPDLHSELNLSSLELGDSALYFCASSPGYTDTQYFGPGTRLTVL.